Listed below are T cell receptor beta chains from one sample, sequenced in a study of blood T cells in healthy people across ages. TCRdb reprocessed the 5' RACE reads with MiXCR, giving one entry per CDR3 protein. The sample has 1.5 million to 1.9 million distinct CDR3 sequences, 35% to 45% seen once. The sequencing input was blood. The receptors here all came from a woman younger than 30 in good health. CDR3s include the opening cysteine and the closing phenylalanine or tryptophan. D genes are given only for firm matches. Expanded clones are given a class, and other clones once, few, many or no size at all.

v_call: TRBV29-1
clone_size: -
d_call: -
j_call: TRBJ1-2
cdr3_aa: CSVESRASNYGYTF
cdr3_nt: TGCAGCGTTGAGTCCAGGGCCTCCAACTATGGCTACACCTTC

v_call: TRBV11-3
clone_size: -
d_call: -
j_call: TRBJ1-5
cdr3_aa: CASSPLSGRYSNQPQHF
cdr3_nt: TGTGCCAGCAGCCCCCTCTCGGGCAGGTATAGCAATCAGCCCCAGCATTTT

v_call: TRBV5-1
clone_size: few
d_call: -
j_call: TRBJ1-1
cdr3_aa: CASNDLGHGNTEAFF
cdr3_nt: TGCGCCAGCAACGACCTGGGGCATGGGAACACTGAAGCTTTCTTT

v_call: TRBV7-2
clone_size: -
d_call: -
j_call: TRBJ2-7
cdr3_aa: CASSLWGTLSYEQYF
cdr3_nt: TGTGCCAGCAGCTTGTGGGGGACTCTCTCCTACGAGCAGTACTTC

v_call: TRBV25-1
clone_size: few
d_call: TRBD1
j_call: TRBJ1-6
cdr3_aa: CASSWDRGSPLHF
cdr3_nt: TGTGCCAGCAGCTGGGACAGGGGTTCACCCCTCCACTTT

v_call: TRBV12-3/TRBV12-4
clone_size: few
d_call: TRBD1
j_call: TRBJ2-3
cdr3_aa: CASSTGQVTTDTQYF
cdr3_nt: TGTGCCAGCAGTACGGGACAGGTGACCACAGATACGCAGTATTTT

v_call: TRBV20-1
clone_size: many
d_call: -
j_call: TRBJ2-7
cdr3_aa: CSARVPDEDLTYEQYF
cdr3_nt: TGCAGTGCTAGAGTTCCTGACGAGGACCTTACCTACGAGCAGTACTTC

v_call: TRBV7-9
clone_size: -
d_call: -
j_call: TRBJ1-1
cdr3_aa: CASTMGGEAFF
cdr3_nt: TGTGCCAGCACCATGGGGGGAGAAGCTTTCTTT

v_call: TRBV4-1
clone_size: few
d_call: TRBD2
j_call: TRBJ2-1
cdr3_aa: CASSQSSSGGAYEQFF
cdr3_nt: TGCGCCAGCAGCCAATCGTCTAGCGGGGGGGCGTATGAGCAGTTCTTC

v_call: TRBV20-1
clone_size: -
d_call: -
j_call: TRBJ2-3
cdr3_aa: CSARRPGSSTDTQYF
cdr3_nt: TGCAGTGCTCGCCGTCCTGGATCTAGCACAGATACGCAGTATTTT

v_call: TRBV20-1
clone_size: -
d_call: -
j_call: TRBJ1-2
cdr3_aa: CSASPSGRDYGYTF
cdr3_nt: TGCAGTGCTAGCCCCTCCGGTCGGGACTATGGCTACACCTTC

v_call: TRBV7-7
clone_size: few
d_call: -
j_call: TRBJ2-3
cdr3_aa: CASSPGWGFTDTQYF
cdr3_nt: TGTGCTAGCAGCCCCGGCTGGGGCTTCACAGATACGCAGTATTTT

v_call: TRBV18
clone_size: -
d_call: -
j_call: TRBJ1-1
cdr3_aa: CASSPTGDATEAFF
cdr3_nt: TGTGCCAGCTCCCCGACCGGGGACGCCACTGAAGCTTTCTTT

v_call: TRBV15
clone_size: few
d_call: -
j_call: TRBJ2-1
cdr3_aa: CATSRGRDNEQFF
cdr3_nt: TGTGCCACCAGCAGAGGAAGAGACAATGAGCAGTTCTTC

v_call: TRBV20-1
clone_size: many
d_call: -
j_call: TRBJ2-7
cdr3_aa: CSASGDYEQYF
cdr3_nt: TGCAGTGCTAGCGGCGACTACGAGCAGTACTTC

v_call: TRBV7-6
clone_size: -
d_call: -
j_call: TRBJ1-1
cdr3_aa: CASSFDHSGGNTEAFF
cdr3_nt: TGTGCCAGCAGCTTCGATCATTCGGGCGGCAACACTGAAGCTTTCTTT

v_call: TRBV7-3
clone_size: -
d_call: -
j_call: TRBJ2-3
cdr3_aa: CASSLTNSATDTQYF
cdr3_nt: TGTGCCAGCAGCTTAACGAATAGCGCCACAGATACGCAGTATTTT

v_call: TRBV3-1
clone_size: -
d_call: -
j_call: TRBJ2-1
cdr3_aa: CASSQEGAGVRKNEQFF
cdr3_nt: TGTGCCAGCAGCCAAGAAGGTGCAGGGGTTAGGAAAAATGAGCAGTTCTTC

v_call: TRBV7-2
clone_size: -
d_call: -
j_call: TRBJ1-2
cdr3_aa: CASGLSLANYGYTF
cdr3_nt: TGTGCCAGCGGCTTATCCCTCGCTAACTATGGCTACACCTTC

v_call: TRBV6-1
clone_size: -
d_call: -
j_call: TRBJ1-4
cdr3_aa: CASRRGLGGEKLFF
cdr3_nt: TGTGCCAGCAGGAGGGGCCTGGGAGGTGAAAAACTGTTTTTT

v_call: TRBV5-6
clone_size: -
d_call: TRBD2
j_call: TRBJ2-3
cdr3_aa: CASSFSSGGVDTQYF
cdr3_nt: TGTGCCAGCAGCTTCTCCAGCGGGGGTGTAGATACGCAGTATTTT

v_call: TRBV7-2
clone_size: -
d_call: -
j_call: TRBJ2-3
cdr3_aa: CANSFSGESTDTQYF
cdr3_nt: TGTGCCAACAGCTTTTCAGGGGAGAGCACAGATACGCAGTATTTT

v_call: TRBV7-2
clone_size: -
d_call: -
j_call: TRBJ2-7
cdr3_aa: CASSLSGRGDYEQYF
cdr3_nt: TGTGCCAGCAGCTTAAGTGGGAGAGGAGATTACGAGCAGTACTTC